This TCR beta chain was captured by sequencing in a study of response to subunit inactivated influenza vaccine. TCRdb itself ran the RT-PCR reads through MiXCR, one entry per CDR3 protein. The data show 500,000 to 600,000 distinct CDR3 sequences, 10% to 15% seen once. In germline, CDR1 is SGHAT, CDR2 FQNNGV. The CDR3 spans 15 residues. V was clipped by 8 bases and J by 6 bases, with 20 bases between them. The chain couples TRBV11-2 to TRBJ2-1; the D gene could be TRBD1 or TRBD2 (5 bases each). This clonotype was obtained from a man aged 50 to 60 who received an inactivated influenza vaccine. The specimen was PBMCs from blood, collected 40 to 50 days after vaccination. DNA for the CDR3: TGTGCCAGCGCCCCCGGGGCCCCCCGTTCCAATGAGCAGTTCTTC. Translation gives CASAPGAPRSNEQFF.